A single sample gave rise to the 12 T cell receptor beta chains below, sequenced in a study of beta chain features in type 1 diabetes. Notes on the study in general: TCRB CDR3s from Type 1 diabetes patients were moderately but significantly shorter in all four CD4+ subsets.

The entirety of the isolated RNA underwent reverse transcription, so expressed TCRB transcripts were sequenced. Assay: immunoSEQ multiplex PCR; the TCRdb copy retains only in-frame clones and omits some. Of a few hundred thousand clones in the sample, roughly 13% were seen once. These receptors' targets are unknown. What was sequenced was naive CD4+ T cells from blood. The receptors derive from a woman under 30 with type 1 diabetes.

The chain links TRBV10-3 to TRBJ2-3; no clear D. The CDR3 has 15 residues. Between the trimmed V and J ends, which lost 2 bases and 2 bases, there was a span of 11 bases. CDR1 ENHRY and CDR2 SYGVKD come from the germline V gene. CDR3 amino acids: CAISEANYLTDTQYF. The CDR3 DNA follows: TGTGCCATCAGTGAGGCGAACTATCTCACAGATACGCAGTATTTT.

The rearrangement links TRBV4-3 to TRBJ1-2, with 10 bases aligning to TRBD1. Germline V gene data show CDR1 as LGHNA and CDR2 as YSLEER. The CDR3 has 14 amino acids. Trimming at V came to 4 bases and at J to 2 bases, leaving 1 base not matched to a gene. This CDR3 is CASSRDRGNYGYTF. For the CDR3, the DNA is TGCGCCAGCAGCCGGGACAGGGGCAACTATGGCTACACCTTC.

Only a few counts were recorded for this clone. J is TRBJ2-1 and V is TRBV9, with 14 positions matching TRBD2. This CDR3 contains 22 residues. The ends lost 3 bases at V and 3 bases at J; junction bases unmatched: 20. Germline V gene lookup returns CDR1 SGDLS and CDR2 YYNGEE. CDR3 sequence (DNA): TGTGCCAGCAGCGCCGGAGAATCGGGACTAGCGGGAGTAGGGGGGAGCTACAATGAGCAGTTCTTC. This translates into CASSAGESGLAGVGGSYNEQFF.

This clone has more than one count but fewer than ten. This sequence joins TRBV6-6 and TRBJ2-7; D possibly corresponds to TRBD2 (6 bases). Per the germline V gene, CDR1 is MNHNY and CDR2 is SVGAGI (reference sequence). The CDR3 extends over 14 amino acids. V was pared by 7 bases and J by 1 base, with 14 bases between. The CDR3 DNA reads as TGTGCCAGCACCCCCGGGCGGGGATCCTACGAGCAGTACTTC. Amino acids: CASTPGRGSYEQYF.

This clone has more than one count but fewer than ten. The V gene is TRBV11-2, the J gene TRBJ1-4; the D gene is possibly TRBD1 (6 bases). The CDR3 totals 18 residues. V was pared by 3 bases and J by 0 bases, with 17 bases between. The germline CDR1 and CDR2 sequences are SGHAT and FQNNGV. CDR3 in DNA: TGTGCCAGCAGCTTGACAGCGGGGGGGCCCTCAACTAATGAAAAACTGTTTTTT. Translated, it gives CASSLTAGGPSTNEKLFF.

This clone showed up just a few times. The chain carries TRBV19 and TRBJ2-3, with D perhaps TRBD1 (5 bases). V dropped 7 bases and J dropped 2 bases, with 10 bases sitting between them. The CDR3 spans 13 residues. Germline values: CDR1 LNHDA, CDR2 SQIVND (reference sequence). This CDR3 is CASKEDNTDTQYF. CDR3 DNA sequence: TGTGCCAGTAAAGAGGACAACACAGATACGCAGTATTTT.

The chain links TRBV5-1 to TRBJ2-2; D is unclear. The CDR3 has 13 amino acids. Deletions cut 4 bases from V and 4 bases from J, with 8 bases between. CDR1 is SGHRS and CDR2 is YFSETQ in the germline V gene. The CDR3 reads CASSPNPTGELFF. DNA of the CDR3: TGCGCCAGCAGCCCTAATCCCACCGGGGAGCTGTTTTTT.

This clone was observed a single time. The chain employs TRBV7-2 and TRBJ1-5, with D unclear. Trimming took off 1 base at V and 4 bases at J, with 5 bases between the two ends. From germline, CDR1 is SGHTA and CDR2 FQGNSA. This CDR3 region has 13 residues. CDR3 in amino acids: CASSLDRNQPQHF. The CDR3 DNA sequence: TGTGCCAGCAGCTTAGACCGGAATCAGCCCCAGCATTTT.

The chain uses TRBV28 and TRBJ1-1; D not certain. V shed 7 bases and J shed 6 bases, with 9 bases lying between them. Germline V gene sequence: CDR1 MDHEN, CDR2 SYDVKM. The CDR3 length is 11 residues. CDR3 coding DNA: TGTGCCAGCAACTTTCCCCCTGAAGCTTTCTTT. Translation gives CASNFPPEAFF.

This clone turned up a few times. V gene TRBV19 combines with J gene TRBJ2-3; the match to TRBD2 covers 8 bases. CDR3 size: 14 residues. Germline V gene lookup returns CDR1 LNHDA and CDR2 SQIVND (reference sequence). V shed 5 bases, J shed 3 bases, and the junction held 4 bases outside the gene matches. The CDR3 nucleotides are TGTGCCAGTAGTGTGGCGGGAGGAACAGATACGCAGTATTTT. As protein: CASSVAGGTDTQYF.

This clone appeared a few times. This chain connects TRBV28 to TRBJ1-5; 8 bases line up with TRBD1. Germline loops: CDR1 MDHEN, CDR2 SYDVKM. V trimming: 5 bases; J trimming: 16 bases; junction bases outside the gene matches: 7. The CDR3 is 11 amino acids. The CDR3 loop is CASSERTGKHF. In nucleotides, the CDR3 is TGTGCCAGCAGTGAACGGACAGGGAAACATTTT.

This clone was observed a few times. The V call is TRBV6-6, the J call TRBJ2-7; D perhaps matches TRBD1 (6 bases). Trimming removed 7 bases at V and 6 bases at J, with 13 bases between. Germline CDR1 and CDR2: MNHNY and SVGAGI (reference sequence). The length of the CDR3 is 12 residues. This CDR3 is CASKKTGTEQYF. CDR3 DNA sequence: TGTGCCAGCAAAAAAACAGGGACCGAGCAGTACTTC.